The 20 T cell receptor beta chains below come from one sample, sequenced in a study of PD-L1 blockade in urothelial cancer. Sequencing was performed with immunoSEQ multiplex PCR; in TCRdb, only in-frame clones are kept and a portion is missing. Here the sample spans about 39,000 clones, roughly nine tenths being singletons. Noted time point: pretreatment peripheral blood. The specimen was PBMCs, collected around atezolizumab (anti-PD-L1) treatment. The receptors derive from a woman aged 55 to 70 with urothelial cancer.

The chain links TRBV10-3 to TRBJ1-1; the D gene is possibly TRBD1 (5 bases). This CDR3 contains 14 residues. The V gene's germline CDR1 is ENHRY and CDR2 SYGVKD. Trimming cost V 2 bases and J 7 bases, with 14 bases left between them. CDR3 protein: CAISEPSRQIEAFF. CDR3 DNA sequence: TGTGCCATCAGTGAGCCCTCCCGACAGATTGAAGCTTTCTTT.

The rearrangement links TRBV7-2 to TRBJ1-4; D is uncertain. CDR3 size: 14 residues. From germline, CDR1 is SGHTA and CDR2 FQGNSA. V shed 1 base and J shed 10 bases, with 13 bases lying between them. CDR3: CASSLESSNGKLFF. The CDR3 region has the DNA TGTGCCAGCAGCTTAGAATCTTCTAACGGAAAACTGTTTTTT.

J is TRBJ2-5 and V is TRBV5-4, with TRBD2 matching over 11 bases. Per germline, CDR1 SGHNT and CDR2 YYREEE (reference sequence). With 4 bases clipped from V and 2 bases from J, the junction kept 4 bases outside the gene matches. The CDR3 totals 15 residues. CDR3 in amino acids: CASSTRTSGQETQYF. The DNA of the CDR3 is TGTGCCAGCAGCACCCGGACTAGCGGGCAAGAGACCCAGTACTTC.

The J gene is TRBJ2-7, the V gene TRBV5-1; TRBD2 agrees at 11 bases. This CDR3 is built from 18 residues. Germline CDR1 is SGHRS and CDR2 is YFSETQ. The trim removed 0 bases at V and 2 bases at J, leaving 10 bases unmatched. CDR3 amino acids: CASSLDTPGLAEAYEQYF. DNA of the CDR3: TGCGCCAGCAGCTTGGATACACCGGGACTAGCGGAAGCCTACGAGCAGTACTTC.

This clone was found a few times. The V call is TRBV30, the J call TRBJ1-1; the match to TRBD1 covers 8 bases. Germline V gives CDR1 GTSNPN, CDR2 SVGIG (reference sequence). Trimming cost V 5 bases and J 1 base; bases outside gene matches: 0. This CDR3 is built from 12 residues. The DNA of the CDR3 is TGTGCCTGGGGACAGGGGAACACTGAAGCTTTCTTT. Protein: CAWGQGNTEAFF. The full variable domain, rest sourced from reference TRBV30 and TRBJ1-1, is SQTIHQWPATLVQPVGSPLSLECTVEGTSNPNLYWYRQAAGRGLQLLFYSVGIGQISSEVPQNLSASRPQDRQFILSSKKLLLSDSGFYLCAWGQGNTEAFFGQGTRLTVV.

The chain employs TRBV28 and TRBJ2-1; 8 positions agree with TRBD2. The CDR3 has 15 amino acids. V lost 6 bases to trimming and J lost 0 bases; unmatched junction nucleotides: 4. The germline gives CDR1 MDHEN, CDR2 SYDVKM. The CDR3 loop reads CASRLAVSSYNEQFF. CDR3 DNA sequence: TGTGCCAGCAGACTAGCGGTCAGCTCCTACAATGAGCAGTTCTTC.

The chain recombines TRBV7-6 with TRBJ2-1, with a tentative D call TRBD2 (5 bases). The CDR3 has 13 amino acids. The V end lost 5 bases, the J end lost 4 bases, and 9 bases lay between the germline ends. Germline values: CDR1 SGHVS, CDR2 FNYEAQ. The CDR3, as DNA: TGTGCCAGCAGCCTCCTAGCTTACAATGAGCAGTTCTTC. This codes for CASSLLAYNEQFF. Variable domain in full (rest from reference TRBV7-6 and TRBJ2-1): GAGVSQSPRYKVTKRGQDVALRCDPISGHVSLYWYRQALGQGPEFLTYFNYEAQQDKSGLPNDRFSAERPEGSISTLTIQRTEQRDSAMYRCASSLLAYNEQFFGPGTRLTVL.

This chain joins TRBV6-1 and TRBJ2-1, with D possibly TRBD2 on 5 matching bases. From germline, CDR1 is MNHNS and CDR2 SASEGT. The CDR3 spans 15 residues. V was shortened by 2 bases and J by 1 base, with 9 bases between the two germline ends. The DNA for the CDR3 is TGTGCCAGCAGTGAAATGGGCGGGTCCTACAATGAGCAGTTCTTC. Translated: CASSEMGGSYNEQFF.

The chain couples TRBV25-1 to TRBJ2-5, with D perhaps matching TRBD1 (7 bases). This CDR3 region has 15 residues. The germline V gene encodes CDR1 MGHDK and CDR2 SYGVNS. V gave up 5 bases and J gave up 3 bases, with 16 bases separating them. This CDR3 reads CASSWQGGGKETQYF. The CDR3, as DNA: TGTGCCAGCAGTTGGCAAGGGGGCGGGAAAGAGACCCAGTACTTC.

The V gene is TRBV13, the J gene TRBJ2-7; D not resolved. Trimming left V 5 bases short and J 5 bases short, with 10 bases between. CDR1 and CDR2 from the germline V gene are PRHDT and FYEKMQ (reference sequence). The CDR3 consists of 12 residues. CDR3 sequence: CASSGVTHEQYF. DNA for the CDR3: TGTGCCAGCAGCGGAGTGACGCACGAGCAGTACTTC. The variable domain in full, with the rest retrieved from reference TRBV13 and TRBJ2-7, is AAGVIQSPRHLIKEKRETATLKCYPIPRHDTVYWYQQGPGQDPQFLISFYEKMQSDKGSIPDRFSAQQFSDYHSELNMSSLELGDSALYFCASSGVTHEQYFGPGTRLTVT.

V and J are TRBV11-2 and TRBJ1-4, with a weak D call TRBD1 (6 bases). V lost 7 bases and J lost 14, with 20 bases in between. Per the germline V gene, CDR1 is SGHAT and CDR2 is FQNNGV. The CDR3 has 13 amino acids. The CDR3 nucleotides are TGTGCCAGCACCCGTATCTCCCAGGGGAACCTGTTTTTT. It yields the protein CASTRISQGNLFF.

V is TRBV28 and J is TRBJ1-2, with 7 bases that match TRBD1. This CDR3 has 9 amino acids. The germline gives CDR1 MDHEN, CDR2 SYDVKM. The junction had 6 bases not matched to a gene; V was cut back by 9 bases and J by 14 bases. CDR3 region: CASGQELTF. As DNA, the CDR3 is TGTGCCAGTGGACAGGAGCTAACCTTC.

V is TRBV11-1 and J is TRBJ2-1; 9 bases are shared with TRBD1. With V trimmed by 0 bases and J by 4 bases, 4 bases remained unmatched. The length of the CDR3 is 16 residues. Germline lookup yields CDR1 SGHAT and CDR2 FQDESV (reference sequence). CDR3 DNA sequence: TGTGCCAGCAGCTTAGCGCGGGGACAGGGTTACAATGAGCAGTTCTTC. Translated, it gives CASSLARGQGYNEQFF.

In nucleotides, the CDR3 is TGCGCCAGCAGCCGCGTCCGGACAGAAATAGGAAACACCATATATTTT. It yields the protein CASSRVRTEIGNTIYF. This chain uses TRBV4-1 with TRBJ1-3; D is possibly TRBD1 (6 bases). Trimming took 4 bases from V and 4 from J, leaving 17 bases between them. From germline, CDR1 is MGHRA and CDR2 YSYEKL. This CDR3 spans 16 amino acids.

The rearrangement uses TRBV6-5 and TRBJ2-1; tentative D call: TRBD1 (6 bases). The CDR3 is 14 amino acids. Trimming left V 2 bases short and J 1 base short, with 6 bases between. Per germline, CDR1 MNHEY and CDR2 SVGAGI. CDR3 loop: CASSYGTSYNEQFF. CDR3 nucleotide sequence: TGTGCCAGCAGTTACGGGACATCCTACAATGAGCAGTTCTTC.

This chain links TRBV9 with TRBJ2-1; 9 bases match TRBD1. CDR3 size: 16 residues. V lost 4 bases, J lost 3 bases, and 8 bases stayed unmatched. Germline V lookup: CDR1 SGDLS, CDR2 YYNGEE. The CDR3 sequence is CASSQSGQGFYNEQFF. The CDR3, as DNA: TGTGCCAGCAGCCAGTCGGGACAGGGATTCTACAATGAGCAGTTCTTC. The whole variable domain, filled in from reference TRBV9 and TRBJ2-1, reads DSGVTQTPKHLITATGQRVTLRCSPRSGDLSVYWYQQSLDQGLQFLIQYYNGEERAKGNILERFSAQQFPDLHSELNLSSLELGDSALYFCASSQSGQGFYNEQFFGPGTRLTVL.

The rearrangement uses TRBV29-1 and TRBJ2-2, with D possibly being TRBD2 (6 bases). V was trimmed by 4 bases and J by 5 bases, leaving 11 bases between them. This CDR3 has 13 amino acids. CDR1 and CDR2 from the germline V gene are SQVTM and ANQGSEA. The CDR3 nucleotides read TGCAGCGTTGGGCAGGGACTGACCGGGGAGCTGTTTTTT. Encoded protein: CSVGQGLTGELFF.

The chain combines TRBV7-9 with TRBJ1-4; 7 positions match TRBD1. Losses at the gene ends were 5 bases for V and 10 bases for J; bases not matched to a gene: 7. From germline, CDR1 is SEHNR and CDR2 FQNEAQ (reference sequence). This CDR3 comprises 13 residues. The DNA of the CDR3 is TGTGCCAGCAGCCAAGTACAGGGGAGAAAACTGTTTTTT. Protein: CASSQVQGRKLFF.

This chain links TRBV6-5 with TRBJ2-7; 7 bases fit TRBD1. This CDR3 is built from 14 residues. The germline V gene has CDR1 MNHEY and CDR2 SVGAGI. V was clipped by 6 bases and J by 0 bases; unmatched bases: 5. Here the CDR3 reads CASSGQADSYEQYF. The CDR3, as DNA: TGTGCCAGCAGCGGACAGGCCGACTCCTACGAGCAGTACTTC.

The chain employs TRBV29-1 and TRBJ2-7; 7 bases align to TRBD1. Germline V gene sequence: CDR1 SQVTM, CDR2 ANQGSEA. After removal of 7 bases from V and 6 bases from J, the junction contained 6 bases not matched to a gene. The length of the CDR3 is 11 residues. CDR3 DNA: TGCAGCGAAATACAGGGGCGCGAGCAGTACTTC. Translating gives CSEIQGREQYF.